The 2 T cell receptor beta chains in this list originate from one sample, sequenced in a study of blood T cell repertoires in COVID-19. Profiled with immunoSEQ multiplex PCR; TCRdb holds only in-frame clones, not every one. The table records about 180,000 clones, more than 70% of them present only once. Sequencing was done on a sample of peripheral blood. These receptors were collected from a person aged 65 to 85 with COVID-19, enrolled during active disease.

This chain links TRBV7-2 with TRBJ2-3; 7 positions match TRBD2. The CDR3 is 15 residues long. Germline CDR1 is SGHTA and CDR2 is FQGNSA. Trimming cost V 5 bases and J 3 bases; bases outside gene matches: 8. CDR3 in DNA: TGTGCCAGCAGCCTACCCGGGGGGAGGACAGATACGCAGTATTTT. Amino acids: CASSLPGGRTDTQYF. The full variable domain, rest sourced from reference TRBV7-2 and TRBJ2-3, is GAGVSQSPSNKVTEKGKDVELRCDPISGHTALYWYRQSLGQGLEFLIYFQGNSAPDKSGLPSDRFSAERTGGSVSTLTIQRTQQEDSAVYLCASSLPGGRTDTQYFGPGTRLTVL.

The CDR3 protein is CASSFTRGVTGELFF. DNA for the CDR3: TGTGCCAGCAGCTTTACCAGGGGGGTCACCGGGGAGCTGTTTTTT. The V and J genes are TRBV5-6 and TRBJ2-2; a weak D match, TRBD1 (7 bases). Germline V gene data show CDR1 as SGHDT and CDR2 as YYEEEE. Trimming left V 2 bases short and J 4 bases short, with 12 bases between. There are 15 residues in the CDR3.